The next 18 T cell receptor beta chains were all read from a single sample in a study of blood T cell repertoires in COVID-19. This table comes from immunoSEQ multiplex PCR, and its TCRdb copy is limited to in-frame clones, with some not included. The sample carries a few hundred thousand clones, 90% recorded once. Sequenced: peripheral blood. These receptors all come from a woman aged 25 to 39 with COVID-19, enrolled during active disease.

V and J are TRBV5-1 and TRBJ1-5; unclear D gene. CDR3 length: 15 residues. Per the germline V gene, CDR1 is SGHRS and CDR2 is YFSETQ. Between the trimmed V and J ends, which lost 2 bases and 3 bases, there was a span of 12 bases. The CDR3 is CASSFTGIPNQPQHF. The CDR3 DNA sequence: TGCGCCAGCAGCTTTACGGGAATCCCCAATCAGCCCCAGCATTTT.

The CDR3 DNA is TGTGCCAGCAACGAACAGGGCAGGGACTATGGCTACACCTTC. Translation gives CASNEQGRDYGYTF. The chain combines TRBV2 with TRBJ1-2, with D possibly matching TRBD1 (6 bases). CDR1 SNHLY and CDR2 FYNNEI come from the germline V gene. V was shortened by 7 bases and J by 3 bases, with 15 bases between the two germline ends. The CDR3 covers 14 residues.

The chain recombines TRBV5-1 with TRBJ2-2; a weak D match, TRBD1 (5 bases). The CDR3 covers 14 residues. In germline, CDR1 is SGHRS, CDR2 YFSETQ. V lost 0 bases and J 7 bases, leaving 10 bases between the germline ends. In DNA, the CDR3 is TGCGCCAGCAGCTTGGACAGGCAGGGCGGGGAGCTGTTTTTT. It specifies CASSLDRQGGELFF.

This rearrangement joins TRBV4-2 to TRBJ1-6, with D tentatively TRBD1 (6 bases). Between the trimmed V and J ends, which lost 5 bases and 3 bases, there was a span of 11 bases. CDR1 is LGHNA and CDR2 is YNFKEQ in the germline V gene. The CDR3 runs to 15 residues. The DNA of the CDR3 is TGTGCCAGCAGCTTACCAGGGGACTATAATTCACCCCTCCACTTT. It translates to CASSLPGDYNSPLHF.

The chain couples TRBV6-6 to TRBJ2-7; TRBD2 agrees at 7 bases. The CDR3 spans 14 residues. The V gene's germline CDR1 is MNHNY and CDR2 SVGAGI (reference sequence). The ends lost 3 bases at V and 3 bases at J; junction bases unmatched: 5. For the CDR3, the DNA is TGTGCCAGCAGTTATGCTAGCGGAGTCTACGAGCAGTACTTC. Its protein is CASSYASGVYEQYF.

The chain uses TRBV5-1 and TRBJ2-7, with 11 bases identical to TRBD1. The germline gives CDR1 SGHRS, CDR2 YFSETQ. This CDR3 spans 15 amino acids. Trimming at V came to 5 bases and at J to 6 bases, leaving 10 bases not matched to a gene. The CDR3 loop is CASSERGTGGSEQYF. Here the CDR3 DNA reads TGCGCCAGCAGTGAGCGAGGGACAGGGGGAAGCGAGCAGTACTTC. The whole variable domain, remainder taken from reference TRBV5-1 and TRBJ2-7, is KAGVTQTPRYLIKTRGQQVTLSCSPISGHRSVSWYQQTPGQGLQFLFEYFSETQRNKGNFPGRFSGRQFSNSRSEMNVSTLELGDSALYLCASSERGTGGSEQYFGPGTRLTVT.

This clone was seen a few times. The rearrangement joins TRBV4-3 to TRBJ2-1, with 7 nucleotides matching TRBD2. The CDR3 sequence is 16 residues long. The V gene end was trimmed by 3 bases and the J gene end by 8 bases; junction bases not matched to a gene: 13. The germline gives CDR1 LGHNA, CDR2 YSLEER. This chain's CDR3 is CASSHDRLAVFDEQFF. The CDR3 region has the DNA TGCGCCAGCAGCCACGACAGACTAGCTGTGTTCGATGAGCAGTTCTTC.

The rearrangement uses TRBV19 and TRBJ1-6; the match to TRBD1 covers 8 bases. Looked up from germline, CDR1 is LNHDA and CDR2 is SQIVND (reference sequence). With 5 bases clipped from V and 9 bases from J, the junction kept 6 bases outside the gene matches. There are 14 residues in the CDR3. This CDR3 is CASSPGQESSPLHF. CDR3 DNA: TGTGCCAGTAGTCCGGGACAGGAGAGTTCACCCCTCCACTTT.

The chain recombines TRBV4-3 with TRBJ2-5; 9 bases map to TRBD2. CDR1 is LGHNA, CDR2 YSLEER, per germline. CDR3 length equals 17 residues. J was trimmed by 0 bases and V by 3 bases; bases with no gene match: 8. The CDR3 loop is CASSHFLAGRYQETQYF. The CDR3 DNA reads TGCGCCAGCAGCCATTTTCTAGCGGGAAGGTACCAAGAGACCCAGTACTTC.

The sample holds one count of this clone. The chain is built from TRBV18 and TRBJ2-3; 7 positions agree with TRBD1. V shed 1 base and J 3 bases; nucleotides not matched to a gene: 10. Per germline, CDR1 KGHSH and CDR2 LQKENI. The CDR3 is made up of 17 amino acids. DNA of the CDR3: TGTGCCAGCTCACCACAGGTTGGACAGGTAACGACAGATACGCAGTATTTT. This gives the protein CASSPQVGQVTTDTQYF.

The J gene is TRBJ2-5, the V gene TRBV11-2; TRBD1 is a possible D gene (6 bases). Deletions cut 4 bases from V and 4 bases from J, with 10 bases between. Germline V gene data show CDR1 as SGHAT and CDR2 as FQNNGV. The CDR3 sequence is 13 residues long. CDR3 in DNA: TGTGCCAGCAGCTCCGGACAGAGAGAGACCCAGTACTTC. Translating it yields CASSSGQRETQYF.

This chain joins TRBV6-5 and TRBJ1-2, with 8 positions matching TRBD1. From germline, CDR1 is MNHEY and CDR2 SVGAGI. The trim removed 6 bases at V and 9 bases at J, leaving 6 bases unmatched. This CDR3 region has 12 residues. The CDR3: CASSRQGLRYTF. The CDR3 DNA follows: TGTGCCAGCAGCAGACAGGGGTTACGCTACACCTTC.

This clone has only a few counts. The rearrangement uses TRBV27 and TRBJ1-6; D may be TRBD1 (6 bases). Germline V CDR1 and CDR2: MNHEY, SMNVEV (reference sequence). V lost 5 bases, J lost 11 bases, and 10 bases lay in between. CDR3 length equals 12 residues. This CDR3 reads CASSKQGTPLHF. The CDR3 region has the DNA TGTGCCAGCAGTAAACAGGGAACACCCCTCCACTTT.

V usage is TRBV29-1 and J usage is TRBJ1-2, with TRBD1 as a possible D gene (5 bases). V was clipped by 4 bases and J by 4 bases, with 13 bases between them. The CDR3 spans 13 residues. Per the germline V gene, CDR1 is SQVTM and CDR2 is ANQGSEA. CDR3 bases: TGCAGCGTTGCCTCAGGAGGGGCCTATGGCTACACCTTC. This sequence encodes CSVASGGAYGYTF.

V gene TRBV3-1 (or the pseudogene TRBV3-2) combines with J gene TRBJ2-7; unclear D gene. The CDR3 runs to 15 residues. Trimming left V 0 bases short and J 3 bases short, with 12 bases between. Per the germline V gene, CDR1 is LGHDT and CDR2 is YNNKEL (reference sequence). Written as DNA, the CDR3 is TGTGCCAGCAGCCAAGAGAGAGTTCACAGCTACGAGCAGTACTTC. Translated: CASSQERVHSYEQYF.

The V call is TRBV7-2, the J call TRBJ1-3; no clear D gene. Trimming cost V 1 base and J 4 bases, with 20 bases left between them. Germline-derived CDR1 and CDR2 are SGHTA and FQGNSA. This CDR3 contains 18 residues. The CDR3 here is CASSLESGRVLAGNTIYF. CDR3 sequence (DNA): TGTGCCAGCAGCTTAGAATCCGGGAGGGTCTTAGCAGGAAACACCATATATTTT.

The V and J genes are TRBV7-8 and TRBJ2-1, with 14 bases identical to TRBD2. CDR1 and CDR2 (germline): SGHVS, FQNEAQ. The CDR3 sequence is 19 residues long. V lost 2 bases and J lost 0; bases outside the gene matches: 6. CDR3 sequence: CASSLRTSGRYHSYNEQFF. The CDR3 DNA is TGTGCCAGCAGCTTAAGGACTAGCGGGAGGTACCACTCCTACAATGAGCAGTTCTTC.

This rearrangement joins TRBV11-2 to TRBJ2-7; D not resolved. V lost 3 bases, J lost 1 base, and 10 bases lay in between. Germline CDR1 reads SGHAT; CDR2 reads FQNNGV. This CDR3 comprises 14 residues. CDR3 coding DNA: TGTGCCAGCAGCTTCACTACCGGGTCCTACGAGCAGTACTTC. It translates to CASSFTTGSYEQYF.